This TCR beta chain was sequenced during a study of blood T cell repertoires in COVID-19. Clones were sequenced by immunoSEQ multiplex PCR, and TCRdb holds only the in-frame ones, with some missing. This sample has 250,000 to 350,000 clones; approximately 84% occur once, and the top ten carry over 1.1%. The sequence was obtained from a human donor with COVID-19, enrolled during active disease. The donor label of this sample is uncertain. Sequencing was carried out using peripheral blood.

The CDR3 DNA reads as TGTGCCAGCTCACCAAGGACAGGGCCATATCAAGAGACCCAGTACTTC. Translated, it gives CASSPRTGPYQETQYF. This sequence joins TRBV18 and TRBJ2-5; 8 bases agree with TRBD1. V was clipped by 2 bases and J by 2 bases; unmatched bases: 7. The CDR3 is 16 amino acids. CDR1 and CDR2 (germline): KGHSH, LQKENI.